The 11 T cell receptor beta chains below come from one sample, sequenced in a study of shared clonotypes between healthy human individuals. Profiling relied on immunoSEQ multiplex PCR, and the TCRdb table lists in-frame clones only, not all of them. Of some 630,000 clones in the sample, about 78% are singletons; the top ten hold approximately 1.8%. The sequencing sample was made of memory CD4+ T cells sorted from blood. Stated subset: CD45RA-negative fraction. The receptors were sampled from a woman aged 25-40 years in good health.

A single count supports this clone. The genes are TRBV5-1 and TRBJ2-1; tentative D call: TRBD2 (6 bases). The CDR3 sequence is 14 residues long. Germline-derived CDR1 and CDR2 are SGHRS and YFSETQ. V was clipped by 2 bases and J by 9 bases, with 15 bases between them. In nucleotides, the CDR3 is TGCGCCAGCAGCTTCGAGACGTGGGGACTTGAGCAGTTCTTC. Its protein product is CASSFETWGLEQFF.

In regard to this clone: The same CDR3 arises from other DNA sequences in this sample as well. The chain couples TRBV11-2 to TRBJ2-3, with a tentative D call TRBD2 (6 bases). This CDR3 comprises 15 residues. Per germline, CDR1 SGHAT and CDR2 FQNNGV. V was trimmed by 3 bases and J by 2 bases, leaving 12 bases between them. The CDR3: CASSLIGTYTDTQYF. In DNA, the CDR3 is TGTGCCAGCAGCTTGATTGGGACTTACACAGATACGCAGTATTTT.

This clone was detected a few times. The chain recombines TRBV18 with TRBJ1-2; maybe TRBD1 (5 bases). Germline lookup yields CDR1 KGHSH and CDR2 LQKENI. The CDR3 spans 11 residues. V was shortened by 8 bases and J by 14 bases, with 18 bases between the two germline ends. CDR3 in DNA: TGTGCCAGCACCCCGGATGACAGAACAACCTTC. It codes for CASTPDDRTTF. The whole variable domain, filled in from reference TRBV18 and TRBJ1-2, reads NAGVMQNPRHLVRRRGQEARLRCSPMKGHSHVYWYRQLPEEGLKFMVYLQKENIIDESGMPKERFSAEFPKEGPSILRIQQVVRGDSAAYFCASTPDDRTTFGSGTRLTVV.

Many counts were recorded for this clone. The V gene is TRBV27, the J gene TRBJ2-7; D is uncertain. Looked up from germline, CDR1 is MNHEY and CDR2 is SMNVEV (reference sequence). The CDR3 totals 13 residues. V was trimmed by 3 bases and J by 3 bases, leaving 9 bases between them. DNA of the CDR3: TGTGCCAGCAGTTTTCCAGGAAACTACGAGCAGTACTTC. Protein sequence: CASSFPGNYEQYF.

The chain links TRBV27 to TRBJ2-2; TRBD1 agrees at 8 bases. Germline loops: CDR1 MNHEY, CDR2 SMNVEV (reference sequence). J gave up 4 bases and V 5 bases, and 9 bases lay outside the gene matches. This CDR3 has 16 amino acids. The CDR3 DNA sequence: TGTGCCAGCAGTCCCGAGACAGGGGTCCCCACCGGGGAGCTGTTTTTT. Protein: CASSPETGVPTGELFF.

This clone was counted between two and nine times. The chain joins TRBV28 to TRBJ2-7, with a weak D call TRBD1 (6 bases). V shed 5 bases and J shed 6 bases, with 20 bases lying between them. Germline loops: CDR1 MDHEN, CDR2 SYDVKM. This CDR3 has 15 residues. CDR3 sequence reads: CASSGWGQGESEQYF. CDR3 coding DNA: TGTGCCAGCAGTGGCTGGGGGCAGGGCGAGAGCGAGCAGTACTTC. Complete variable domain (other parts from reference TRBV28 and TRBJ2-7): DVKVTQSSRYLVKRTGEKVFLECVQDMDHENMFWYRQDPGLGLRLIYFSYDVKMKEKGDIPEGYSVSREKKERFSLILESASTNQTSMYLCASSGWGQGESEQYFGPGTRLTVT.

This clone has more than one count but fewer than ten. The V call is TRBV27, the J call TRBJ1-1, with unresolved D. From germline, CDR1 is MNHEY and CDR2 SMNVEV (reference sequence). This CDR3 comprises 15 residues. The germline V and J ends were trimmed by 3 bases and 0 bases, with 11 bases remaining between them. CDR3 in amino acids: CASSLMQSLNTEAFF. The DNA for the CDR3 is TGTGCCAGCAGTTTGATGCAGAGTTTGAACACTGAAGCTTTCTTT.

This clone has just a few counts. This chain joins TRBV30 and TRBJ1-2, with D hard to call. From germline, CDR1 is GTSNPN and CDR2 SVGIG (reference sequence). The CDR3 totals 15 residues. V lost 4 bases and J 7 bases, leaving 22 bases between the germline ends. The CDR3 DNA reads as TGTGCCTGGACGACCTGGACTCCGGGAAAAGGTGGCTACACCTTC. It translates to CAWTTWTPGKGGYTF.

The V gene is TRBV5-6, the J gene TRBJ1-3, with D unresolved. CDR1 SGHDT and CDR2 YYEEEE come from the germline V gene. This CDR3 contains 17 residues. V was shortened by 1 base and J by 0 bases, with 14 bases between the two germline ends. The CDR3 DNA sequence: TGTGCCAGCAGCTTGTGGTCTGCCCGGCTCTCTGGAAACACCATATATTTT. Amino acid sequence: CASSLWSARLSGNTIYF.

The rearrangement uses TRBV28 and TRBJ1-2, with D maybe TRBD1 (6 bases). V dropped 5 bases and J dropped 4 bases, with 20 bases sitting between them. This CDR3 has 16 amino acids. Per the germline V gene, CDR1 is MDHEN and CDR2 is SYDVKM. The CDR3 spells CASSTIATGIGYGYTF. CDR3 sequence (DNA): TGTGCCAGCAGTACCATCGCCACAGGGATCGGCTATGGCTACACCTTC.

The V and J genes are TRBV11-3 and TRBJ2-7; D ambiguous. The CDR3 runs to 16 residues. From germline, CDR1 is SGHNT and CDR2 YENEEA. Trimming pared 5 bases from V and 4 bases from J, leaving 21 bases between. CDR3 sequence: CASSPRYGSPGYEQYF. The DNA for the CDR3 is TGTGCCAGCAGCCCGCGCTACGGCTCCCCTGGGTACGAGCAGTACTTC.